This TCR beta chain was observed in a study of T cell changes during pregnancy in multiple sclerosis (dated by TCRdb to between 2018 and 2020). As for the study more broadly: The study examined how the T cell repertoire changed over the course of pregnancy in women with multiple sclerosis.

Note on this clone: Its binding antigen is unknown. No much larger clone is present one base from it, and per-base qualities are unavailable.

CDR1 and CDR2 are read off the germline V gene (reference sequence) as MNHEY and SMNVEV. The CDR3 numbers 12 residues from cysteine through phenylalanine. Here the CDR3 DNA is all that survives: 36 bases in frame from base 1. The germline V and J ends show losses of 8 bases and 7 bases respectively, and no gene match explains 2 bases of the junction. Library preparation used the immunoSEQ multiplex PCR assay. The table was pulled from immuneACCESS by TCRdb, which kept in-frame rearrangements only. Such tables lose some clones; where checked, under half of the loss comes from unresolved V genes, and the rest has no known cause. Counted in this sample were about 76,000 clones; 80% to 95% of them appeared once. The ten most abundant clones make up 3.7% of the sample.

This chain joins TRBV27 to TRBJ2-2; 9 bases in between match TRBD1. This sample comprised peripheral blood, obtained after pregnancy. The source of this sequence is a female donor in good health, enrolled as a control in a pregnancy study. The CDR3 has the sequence CASLGQGGELFF. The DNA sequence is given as TGTGCCAGCCTGGGACAGGGCGGGGAGCTGTTTTTT.